This T cell receptor beta chain was identified in a study of T cells in localized non-small cell lung cancer. The repertoire was sequenced with immunoSEQ multiplex PCR; TCRdb's copy has only in-frame clones and lacks some. Here the sample spans 28,000 or so clones, around 90% being singletons. This clonotype originated in a male donor older than 55 with stage I lung adenocarcinoma. The input for sequencing was peripheral blood, taken before any cancer treatment.

CDR3 amino acids: CASSDWGYSNSPLHF. For the CDR3, the DNA is TGCGCCAGCAGTGATTGGGGGTACTCGAATTCACCCCTCCACTTT. The gene calls are TRBV10-2 and TRBJ1-6; tentative D call: TRBD1 (5 bases). V was trimmed by 3 bases and J by 7 bases, leaving 13 bases between them. The CDR3 extends over 15 amino acids. Per germline, CDR1 WSHSY and CDR2 SAAADI.